This TCR beta chain was sequenced during a study of tumor-infiltrating lymphocytes in primary liver carcinoma. Making TCR beta cDNA involved approximately 480 ng total RNA and a constant-region primer. Three nested multiplex PCR rounds of slightly modified ARM-PCR generated TCR beta libraries. The first two PCR rounds, nine to ten cycles each, used TRBV1-TRBV30 forward primers and a C-beta reverse primer. TCRdb used MiXCR to reprocess the multiplex PCR reads, holding one entry per CDR3 protein. The top ten clones hold roughly 9% of a sample with 320,000 or so distinct CDR3 sequences, around three fifths of them seen once. The CDR3 has 15 amino acids. Trimming took off 7 bases at V and 4 bases at J, with 18 bases between the two ends. Germline CDR1 MNHEY, CDR2 SVGAGI. Notes on this clonotype: The antigen remains unidentified. Being one base from a much bigger clone, this may be a read error.

Alongside blood RNA obtained from unsorted whole blood, germline DNA was also extracted. Peripheral blood, 3.5 to 4 milliliters, was collected prior to surgery. Study observations and caveats: Without sorting, CD4+ versus CD8+ T cell repertoires were not compared. Whereas tumor region pairs overlapped more, tumor-adjacent and tumor-blood pairs overlapped less.

Sequencing input: peripheral blood. The chain links TRBV6-5 to TRBJ2-3; D perhaps matches TRBD1 (5 bases). The sequence came from a man between 40 and 49 years old with primary liver carcinoma and hepatitis B virus infection. DNA for the CDR3: TGTGCCAGCACCCCTGTGTCAGGGTCCGCAGATACGCAGTATTTT. This gives the protein CASTPVSGSADTQYF.